The 20 T cell receptor beta chains presented below share a single source sample, sequenced in a study of graft-versus-host responses after intestinal transplantation. The repertoire was sequenced with immunoSEQ multiplex PCR; TCRdb's copy has only in-frame clones and lacks some. The profile shows just under 100,000 clones, more than 80% of them singletons. Material: PBMCs, obtained about 440 days after intestinal transplant. The receptor source for this set is a human patient who received an intestinal transplant, so some T cells may come from the graft donor.

The chain joins TRBV11-2 to TRBJ1-2; TRBD1 is a possible D gene (6 bases). Trimming stripped 5 bases from V and 5 bases from J, with 18 bases between. Germline V gene data show CDR1 as SGHAT and CDR2 as FQNNGV. The CDR3 sequence is 15 residues long. The CDR3 coding sequence is TGTGCCAGCAGCCCAGGGGCCGGGGCGGTGTATGGCTACACCTTC. Translating it yields CASSPGAGAVYGYTF. The entire variable domain, with the rest obtained from reference TRBV11-2 and TRBJ1-2, is as follows: EAGVAQSPRYKIIEKRQSVAFWCNPISGHATLYWYQQILGQGPKLLIQFQNNGVVDDSQLPKDRFSAERLKGVDSTLKIQPAKLEDSAVYLCASSPGAGAVYGYTFGSGTRLTVV.

The chain couples TRBV6-5 to TRBJ1-2, with TRBD1 identical over 7 bases. Per the germline V gene, CDR1 is MNHEY and CDR2 is SVGAGI. Trimming removed 10 bases from V and 2 bases from J; junction bases left unmatched: 4. This CDR3 region has 12 residues. The CDR3 is CAIPTGNYGYTF. In nucleotides, the CDR3 is TGTGCCATACCGACAGGGAACTATGGCTACACCTTC.

This clone was seen a handful of times. The chain joins TRBV5-8 to TRBJ1-6, with TRBD1 identical over 9 bases. J was trimmed by 14 bases and V by 4 bases; bases with no gene match: 10. Germline V gene data show CDR1 as SGHTS and CDR2 as YDEGEE. The CDR3 runs to 14 residues. CDR3 sequence (DNA): TGTGCCAGCAGCGCTGGACAGGGGTCGGGGGCCCTCCACTTT. This encodes CASSAGQGSGALHF.

V is TRBV5-6 and J is TRBJ1-1; the D is unclear. V shed 4 bases and J shed 0 bases, with 7 bases lying between them. Germline values: CDR1 SGHDT, CDR2 YYEEEE. The CDR3 consists of 13 residues. CDR3 sequence: CASSPTLNTEAFF. CDR3 coding DNA: TGTGCCAGCAGCCCGACGCTGAACACTGAAGCTTTCTTT.

This clone was detected only once. V is TRBV23-1 and J is TRBJ2-3; 7 bases agree with TRBD1. TRBV23-1 qualifies as an ORF whose function is uncertain. The CDR3 contains 17 residues. Unmatched junction bases numbered 13, after V lost 6 bases and J lost 1 base. CDR3 in amino acids: CASSLRAGDSGTDTQYF. The CDR3 DNA is TGCGCCAGCAGCCTTCGAGCAGGGGACAGTGGCACAGATACGCAGTATTTT.

The chain employs TRBV2 and TRBJ1-5; no definite D call. Germline V lookup: CDR1 SNHLY, CDR2 FYNNEI. The CDR3 has 18 amino acids. Trimming removed 1 base from V and 3 bases from J, with 19 bases in between. The DNA of the CDR3 is TGTGCCAGCAGTGAAGTTGGGCAGAGAAATTCAAACAATCAGCCCCAGCATTTT. Encoded protein: CASSEVGQRNSNNQPQHF.

This chain joins TRBV29-1 and TRBJ2-1; D unclear. Germline CDR1 and CDR2: SQVTM and ANQGSEA. The CDR3 consists of 13 residues. V shed 3 bases and J shed 8 bases, with 14 bases lying between them. CDR3 amino acids: CSVESWELDEQFF. Written as DNA, the CDR3 is TGCAGCGTTGAGTCCTGGGAATTGGATGAGCAGTTCTTC.

This chain links TRBV20-1 with TRBJ1-1, with D hard to call. Germline V CDR1 and CDR2: DFQATT, SNEGSKA (reference sequence). The CDR3 sequence is 11 residues long. Trimming stripped 1 base from V and 6 bases from J, with 6 bases between. The CDR3 DNA reads as TGCAGTGCTAGAGTCCCGCCTGAAGCTTTCTTT. Translating it yields CSARVPPEAFF.

This clone was recorded only once. The chain's CDR3 is CASSQREYQPQHF. The CDR3 nucleotides are TGTGCCAGCAGTCAAAGGGAATATCAGCCCCAGCATTTT. The chain has TRBV7-9 and TRBJ1-5; D is unclear. The CDR3 has 13 amino acids. Germline V gene sequence: CDR1 SEHNR, CDR2 FQNEAQ (reference sequence). The V gene lost 6 bases and the J gene lost 5 bases, with 11 bases spanning the gap.

J is TRBJ1-4 and V is TRBV7-8; D call uncertain. Germline V lookup: CDR1 SGHVS, CDR2 FQNEAQ. Trimming shortened V by 4 bases and J by 4 bases, and 10 bases separated the two germline ends. The CDR3 covers 14 residues. In nucleotides, the CDR3 is TGTGCCAGCAGCTCAGACATGTTTAATGAAAAACTGTTTTTT. Translated: CASSSDMFNEKLFF.

The chain has TRBV18 and TRBJ2-7; 9 bases map to TRBD1. V lost 6 bases and J lost 4; bases outside the gene matches: 10. The CDR3 extends over 15 amino acids. Germline assignment: CDR1 KGHSH and CDR2 LQKENI. CDR3 sequence reads: CASSLGQGLFYEQYF. The CDR3 DNA reads as TGTGCCAGCTCGCTGGGACAGGGCCTCTTTTACGAGCAGTACTTC.

V gene TRBV5-1 combines with J gene TRBJ2-1; TRBD2 matches at 10 bases. This CDR3 has 15 residues. V was clipped by 0 bases and J by 6 bases; unmatched bases: 3. CDR1 is SGHRS and CDR2 is YFSETQ in the germline V gene. CDR3 amino acids: CASSLVASGGNEQFF. The CDR3 DNA reads TGCGCCAGCAGCTTGGTGGCTAGCGGGGGCAATGAGCAGTTCTTC. The full variable domain, rest sourced from reference TRBV5-1 and TRBJ2-1, is KAGVTQTPRYLIKTRGQQVTLSCSPISGHRSVSWYQQTPGQGLQFLFEYFSETQRNKGNFPGRFSGRQFSNSRSEMNVSTLELGDSALYLCASSLVASGGNEQFFGPGTRLTVL.

This chain uses TRBV7-6 with TRBJ1-4; D gene ambiguous. V was pared by 0 bases and J by 4 bases, with 6 bases between. The CDR3 has 14 amino acids. Per germline, CDR1 SGHVS and CDR2 FNYEAQ. The CDR3 DNA follows: TGTGCCAGCAGCTTAGCGGGGAGTAATGAAAAACTGTTTTTT. Encoded protein: CASSLAGSNEKLFF.

This clone showed up just once. The gene calls are TRBV18 and TRBJ2-2; D possibly uses TRBD1 or TRBD2 (5 bases each). CDR1 KGHSH and CDR2 LQKENI come from the germline V gene. The germline V and J ends were trimmed by 4 bases and 3 bases, with 9 bases remaining between them. CDR3 length: 14 residues. The CDR3 DNA reads TGTGCCAGCTCACGGGACCTCTACACCGGGGAGCTGTTTTTT. Translation: CASSRDLYTGELFF.

V and J are TRBV7-9 and TRBJ2-2, with D possibly matching TRBD2 (5 bases). CDR3 size: 15 residues. The germline V gene has CDR1 SEHNR and CDR2 FQNEAQ (reference sequence). The V gene lost 0 bases and the J gene lost 4 bases, with 9 bases spanning the gap. CDR3 region: CASSLAQAGTGELFF. In DNA, the CDR3 is TGTGCCAGCAGCTTAGCGCAGGCGGGCACCGGGGAGCTGTTTTTT. Full variable domain (rest looked up from reference TRBV7-9 and TRBJ2-2): DTGVSQNPRHKITKRGQNVTFRCDPISEHNRLYWYRQTLGQGPEFLTYFQNEAQLEKSRLLSDRFSAERPKGSFSTLEIQRTEQGDSAMYLCASSLAQAGTGELFFGEGSRLTVL.

This clone occurred once. The J gene is TRBJ2-7, the V gene TRBV7-2, with D maybe TRBD1 (5 bases). The germline CDR1 and CDR2 sequences are SGHTA and FQGNSA. CDR3 size: 13 residues. V was pared by 5 bases and J by 2 bases, with 10 bases between. CDR3 protein: CASSHQGTYEQYF. As DNA, the CDR3 is TGTGCCAGCAGCCATCAGGGTACCTACGAGCAGTACTTC.

The rearrangement uses TRBV7-9 and TRBJ1-4; D gene unclear. Between the trimmed V and J ends, which lost 5 bases and 0 bases, there was a span of 10 bases. In germline, CDR1 is SEHNR, CDR2 FQNEAQ (reference sequence). The CDR3 totals 15 residues. This CDR3 is CASSEYDATNEKLFF. CDR3 in DNA: TGTGCCAGCAGCGAATATGACGCAACTAATGAAAAACTGTTTTTT.

The chain employs TRBV5-1 and TRBJ2-7; D perhaps matches TRBD2 (6 bases). V lost 4 bases, J lost 3 bases, and 17 bases lay in between. CDR1 and CDR2 from the germline V gene are SGHRS and YFSETQ. This CDR3 contains 15 residues. The CDR3 reads CASSDPGLTNYEQYF. In nucleotides, the CDR3 is TGCGCCAGCAGCGACCCGGGACTGACTAACTACGAGCAGTACTTC. Using reference TRBV5-1 and TRBJ2-7 for the parts outside the CDR3, the full variable domain is KAGVTQTPRYLIKTRGQQVTLSCSPISGHRSVSWYQQTPGQGLQFLFEYFSETQRNKGNFPGRFSGRQFSNSRSEMNVSTLELGDSALYLCASSDPGLTNYEQYFGPGTRLTVT.

This clone was observed a single time. V and J are TRBV11-2 and TRBJ2-2; 9 bases map to TRBD2. The CDR3 runs 18 residues. After removal of 2 bases from V and 0 bases from J, the junction contained 7 bases not matched to a gene. Germline CDR1 SGHAT, CDR2 FQNNGV. The CDR3 DNA reads as TGTGCCAGCAGCTTACCGGTAGCGGGGGCCACGAACACCGGGGAGCTGTTTTTT. Translation: CASSLPVAGATNTGELFF.

Here the CDR3 reads CASRRTSGGRGPYEQYF. The CDR3, as DNA: TGTGCCAGCAGGAGGACTAGCGGGGGGAGGGGGCCTTACGAGCAGTACTTC. The J gene is TRBJ2-7, the V gene TRBV27; TRBD2 aligns across 14 bases. The V gene end was trimmed by 6 bases and the J gene end by 4 bases; junction bases not matched to a gene: 11. The germline V gene has CDR1 MNHEY and CDR2 SMNVEV (reference sequence). The CDR3 contains 17 residues.